The text below deals with one T cell receptor beta chain. Germline V gives CDR1 MDHEN, CDR2 SYDVKM. V shed 5 bases, J shed 0 bases, and the junction held 15 bases outside the gene matches. The CDR3 loop spans 18 amino acids. The data stem from a study of cytomegalovirus exposure and HLA in healthy donors. PCR used 60 Vbeta primers and 13 Jbeta primers. Libraries were prepared by immunoSEQ multiplex PCR; TCRdb keeps only in-frame clonotypes and omits some of them. The sample carries roughly 110,000 clones, roughly two thirds recorded once. The receptor's source is a female donor in good health and CMV-seronegative. The sequenced sample consisted of PBMCs. The chain is built from TRBV28 and TRBJ1-2; TRBD1 matches at 7 bases. CDR3 loop: CASSHLWGQIKANYGYTF. In DNA form, the CDR3 reads TGTGCCAGCAGTCATCTCTGGGGACAGATAAAAGCTAACTATGGCTACACCTTC.